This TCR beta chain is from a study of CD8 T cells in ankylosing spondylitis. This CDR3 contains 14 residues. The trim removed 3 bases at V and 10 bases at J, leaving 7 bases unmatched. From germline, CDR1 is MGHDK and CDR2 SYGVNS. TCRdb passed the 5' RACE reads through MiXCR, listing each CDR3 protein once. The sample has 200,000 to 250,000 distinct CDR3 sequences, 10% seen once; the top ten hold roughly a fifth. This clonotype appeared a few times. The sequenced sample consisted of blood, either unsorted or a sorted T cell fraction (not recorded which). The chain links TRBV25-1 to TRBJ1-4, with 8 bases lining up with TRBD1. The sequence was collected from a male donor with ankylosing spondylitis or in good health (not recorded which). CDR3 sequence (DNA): TGTGCCAGCAGTGAGGGACAGGCTTGGAGAAAACTGTTTTTT. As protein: CASSEGQAWRKLFF.